Listed below are T cell receptor beta chains from one sample, sequenced in a study of T-cell reconstitution after alpha-beta-depleted transplantation in children. TCRdb ran MiXCR on the PCR reads and lists one entry per CDR3 protein. The sample lists about 230,000 distinct CDR3 sequences, roughly a tenth occurring once. The sequences come from PBMCs from the stem cell graft donor, collected from the stem cell graft. The receptors stem from a human donor who donated a stem cell graft to a child with SCID. The conserved cysteine and the conserved F or W are not part of the CDR3 here. The D gene is left open where the match is weak.

J,D,V,CDR3
TRBJ1-1,-,TRBV12-3/TRBV12-4,ASSPSRTEAF
TRBJ2-7,TRBD1,TRBV27,ASSPIPTGVYEQY
TRBJ2-3,-,TRBV6-1,ASSDRARLAADTQY
TRBJ1-1,-,TRBV5-6,ASSREVGARNTEAF
TRBJ1-2,-,TRBV28,ASSLQGGTWVYGYT
TRBJ1-3,-,TRBV5-1,ASSLTGDSGNTIY
TRBJ2-7,TRBD1,TRBV18,ASSPPGTGGEQY
TRBJ2-3,TRBD1,TRBV20-1,SSGTGEDTQY
TRBJ1-6,-,TRBV27,ASSFYSGKSPLH
TRBJ2-1,-,TRBV6-1,ASRNSGGPYNEQF
TRBJ2-7,-,TRBV5-6,ASSVSYEQY
TRBJ2-2,TRBD1,TRBV4-2,ASSPGQGGSGELF
TRBJ1-2,TRBD1,TRBV7-9,ASSPERGQTFYGYT
TRBJ2-1,-,TRBV28,ASTPGGGGWNEQF
TRBJ1-1,-,TRBV4-1,ASSQVQTLLNTEAF
TRBJ2-1,TRBD2,TRBV7-8,ASSRAGAPDGEQF
TRBJ1-3,-,TRBV6-5,ASRLRASGNTIY
TRBJ2-4,-,TRBV12-3/TRBV12-4,ASTLGQYIAKNIQY
TRBJ1-5,-,TRBV3-1,ASSQGSSPNQPQH
TRBJ2-5,TRBD2,TRBV7-8,ASSFWTSGGVQETQY
TRBJ1-1,-,TRBV7-3,ASSRSIDNTEAF
TRBJ1-1,-,TRBV20-1,SGWQGETEAF
TRBJ1-2,TRBD1,TRBV5-1,ASSWTGGGYT
TRBJ2-3,-,TRBV21-1,ASSKGITPGRY
TRBJ1-3,-,TRBV4-3,ASSQLRGVSSGNTIY
TRBJ2-4,-,TRBV7-2,ASSLDGRAKNIQY
TRBJ2-2,-,TRBV24-1,ATSPLDREGTGELF
TRBJ2-7,-,TRBV5-1,ASSLVGARISYEQY
TRBJ1-5,TRBD1,TRBV5-1,ASSLEDRGCQPQH
TRBJ1-2,TRBD1,TRBV19,ASSLQPGQPFGYT
TRBJ2-2,-,TRBV20-1,SARDLGEPGELF
TRBJ1-2,-,TRBV28,ASSLRVGGYT
TRBJ1-4,-,TRBV18,ASSPPLAVGEKLF
TRBJ1-3,TRBD1,TRBV20-1,SANHGTGRGNTIY
TRBJ2-2,-,TRBV5-5,ASSRGVLSNTGELF
TRBJ2-3,TRBD2,TRBV4-2,ASSTRTSGGFDTQY
TRBJ1-1,-,TRBV5-1,ASSLEPANTEAF
TRBJ1-5,TRBD1,TRBV27,ASSFRGRRDQPQH
TRBJ2-5,-,TRBV7-6,ASSLVGKETQY
TRBJ2-7,TRBD1,TRBV5-1,ASSSRTGANEQY
TRBJ2-2,-,TRBV5-1,ASSLRATGELF
TRBJ2-7,TRBD1,TRBV5-6,ASSSLWGQGIQY
TRBJ2-6,-,TRBV9,ASSVDGGHSGANVLT
TRBJ2-3,-,TRBV7-2,ASTLGADTQY
TRBJ2-1,-,TRBV20-1,SAGRVAGGNGNEQF
TRBJ2-3,TRBD2,TRBV20-1,SASASGGTDTQY
TRBJ1-5,-,TRBV12-3/TRBV12-4,ASSMLDQPQH
TRBJ2-1,-,TRBV28,ASSSLVGQSFYNEQF
TRBJ1-4,TRBD1,TRBV29-1,SASRTGGLGEKLF
TRBJ2-1,TRBD2,TRBV15,ATSGQGLAGYNEQF
TRBJ2-5,-,TRBV5-1,ASSRDTGTQKETQY